Reported below is one T cell receptor beta chain. A junction end diverges from the germline sequence, so it may reflect a read error. The sample is drawn from a study of OX40 agonist ivuxolimab in advanced cancers. The assay was immunoSEQ multiplex PCR, and TCRdb's table has in-frame clones only and misses some. The table has fewer than 30,000 clones, 88% seen once. Here the sequenced sample was CD4+ or CD8+ T cells sorted from blood, taken in a trial of the OX40 agonist ivuxolimab. The receptor was isolated from an adult with an advanced solid tumor such as melanoma, head and neck, liver or kidney cancer.

CDR3 sequence reads: CASSVAGLNLYGYTF. In DNA, the CDR3 is TGTGCCAGCAGCGTAGCGGGTCTTAACCTCTATGGCTACACCTTC. This chain links TRBV7-9 with TRBJ1-2; D is unclear. The CDR3 has 15 residues. Germline V lookup: CDR1 SEHNR, CDR2 FQNEAQ (reference sequence).